This T cell receptor beta chain derives from a study of regulatory T cells in long-lasting Graves disease. Study summary: Antithyroid drugs had been given to newly diagnosed Graves' patients for under 3 months.

CDR1 SGHVS and CDR2 FQNEAQ come from the germline V gene. Unmatched junction bases numbered 7, after V lost 5 bases and J lost 0 bases. The CDR3 runs 17 residues. Time point of the sample: newly diagnosed GD, antithyroid drugs for less than 3 months. Generation of the TCR library employed RNA extracted from PBMCs. Patients came from an endocrinology department in Xi'an, China. The authors built TCR beta libraries using iRepertoire HTBI primers and Arm-PCR of CDR3 regions. MiXCR was run by TCRdb on the multiplex PCR reads, yielding one entry per CDR3 protein. The table shows under 400,000 distinct CDR3 sequences, with 15% to 20% occurring only once. This clonotype occurred many times. These data are also associated with another study on T cells in Graves' hyperthyroidism and ophthalmopathy. As that report states: Most thyroid clonotypes expanded above 0.001 were also detected in blood.

The sequence was obtained from a man aged 35 to 55 with Graves disease. The chain has TRBV7-8 and TRBJ2-5, with TRBD2 identical over 12 bases. Sequenced material: peripheral blood mononuclear cells (PBMCs), taken at new diagnosis, from a patient treated with antithyroid drugs. The CDR3 sequence: CASSPRLAGDYQETQYF. CDR3 nucleotides: TGTGCCAGCAGCCCTAGACTAGCGGGGGACTACCAAGAGACCCAGTACTTC. Filled out from reference TRBV7-8 and TRBJ2-5, the complete variable domain reads GAGVSQSPRYKVAKRGQDVALRCDPISGHVSLFWYQQALGQGPEFLTYFQNEAQLDKSGLPSDRFFAERPEGSVSTLKIQRTQQEDSAVYLCASSPRLAGDYQETQYFGPGTRLLVL.